One and the same sample provided the 30 T cell receptor beta chains below, sequenced in a study of T cells in Graves' hyperthyroidism and ophthalmopathy. From RNA transcripts, TCR beta CDR3 regions were amplified. TCR CDR3 underwent first-round RT-PCR with the HTBI primer set. One entry per CDR3 protein results from TCRdb running MiXCR on the multiplex PCR reads. The sample contains around 380,000 distinct CDR3 sequences, roughly 14% of which appear only once. Source material: blood. The receptor set was obtained from a man aged 30 to 45 with Graves' hyperthyroidism that later progressed to Graves' ophthalmopathy.

This clonotype has a handful of counts. The chain is built from TRBV4-2 and TRBJ1-4; D unresolved. Germline V gives CDR1 LGHNA, CDR2 YNFKEQ. This CDR3 contains 15 residues. Trimming pared 3 bases from V and 1 base from J, leaving 9 bases between. The CDR3 DNA reads TGTGCCAGCAGCCACGGGGTCGGAACTAATGAAAAACTGTTTTTT. It yields the protein CASSHGVGTNEKLFF.

The sample holds many counts of this clonotype. The gene calls are TRBV27 and TRBJ2-7, with D perhaps given as TRBD1 or TRBD2 (5 bases each). The CDR3 runs 14 residues. The germline gives CDR1 MNHEY, CDR2 SMNVEV (reference sequence). V dropped 6 bases and J dropped 3 bases, with 15 bases sitting between them. The CDR3 protein is CASSLRDGVYEQYF. DNA for the CDR3: TGTGCCAGCAGCCTCCGGGACGGTGTCTACGAGCAGTACTTC.

J is TRBJ2-5 and V is TRBV24-1; TRBD1 matches at 8 bases. Germline V gene lookup returns CDR1 KGHDR and CDR2 SFDVKD. The CDR3 runs 16 residues. The V segment lost 3 bases and the J segment 5 bases; nucleotides outside the gene matches: 10. DNA for the CDR3: TGTGCCACCAGTGATACCGGACAGGGAGGAGGGGAGACCCAGTACTTC. Its translation: CATSDTGQGGGETQYF.

This rearrangement joins TRBV6-1 to TRBJ2-7, with 7 nucleotides matching TRBD1. V shed 8 bases and J 1 base; nucleotides not matched to a gene: 5. There are 13 residues in the CDR3. CDR1 and CDR2 (germline): MNHNS, SASEGT. CDR3 DNA: TGTGCCAGCCAGGGACAGATTTCCTACGAGCAGTACTTC. Residues: CASQGQISYEQYF.

There are many counts of this clonotype. The J gene is TRBJ2-7, the V gene TRBV11-3; the match to TRBD1 covers 10 bases. This CDR3 is built from 15 residues. V dropped 1 base and J dropped 2; count of bases not matched to a gene: 2. Germline lookup yields CDR1 SGHNT and CDR2 YENEEA. The CDR3 loop is CASSLVGTGAYEQYF. The CDR3 region has the DNA TGTGCCAGCAGCTTAGTCGGGACAGGGGCCTACGAGCAGTACTTC.

This clonotype has at least ten counts. This chain uses TRBV2 with TRBJ1-6; TRBD1 agrees at 7 bases. V was clipped by 8 bases and J by 3 bases; unmatched bases: 1. The CDR3 has 13 amino acids. Looked up from germline, CDR1 is SNHLY and CDR2 is FYNNEI. Written as DNA, the CDR3 is TGTGCCAGCCGGGACAGCTATAATTCACCCCTCCACTTT. This translates into CASRDSYNSPLHF.

This clonotype was detected many times. V is TRBV11-2 and J is TRBJ2-5; D gene uncertain. V lost 4 bases and J 1 base, leaving 4 bases between the germline ends. This CDR3 is 12 amino acids long. Germline V CDR1 and CDR2: SGHAT, FQNNGV. CDR3: CASSSSQETQYF. The CDR3 nucleotides are TGTGCCAGCAGCTCCAGCCAAGAGACCCAGTACTTC.

A few counts support this clonotype. The chain recombines TRBV28 with TRBJ2-7; D is unresolved. V was shortened by 2 bases and J by 3 bases, with 2 bases between the two germline ends. Germline assignment: CDR1 MDHEN and CDR2 SYDVKM. The CDR3 spans 11 residues. The CDR3 here is CASSLHYEQYF. As DNA, the CDR3 is TGTGCCAGCAGTTTACACTACGAGCAGTACTTC.

This clonotype was observed a few times. The rearrangement links TRBV20-1 to TRBJ1-5; D unclear. The germline CDR1 and CDR2 sequences are DFQATT and SNEGSKA (reference sequence). The V and J ends lost 4 bases and 3 bases respectively, with 19 bases between them. This CDR3 region has 16 residues. The CDR3: CSAIGSALTHNQPQHF. For the CDR3, the DNA is TGCAGTGCTATCGGCAGCGCCTTAACCCACAATCAGCCCCAGCATTTT.

In its sample, this clonotype was seen many times. The V and J genes are TRBV29-1 and TRBJ2-7; D not resolved. CDR1 is SQVTM, CDR2 ANQGSEA, per germline. V lost 4 bases to trimming and J lost 0 bases, with 13 bases between them. This CDR3 comprises 14 residues. CDR3 sequence: CSVGPPRSSYEQYF. DNA for the CDR3: TGCAGCGTTGGACCCCCCAGGAGCTCCTACGAGCAGTACTTC.

In this sample, this clonotype turned up a few times. V gene TRBV6-2 or TRBV6-3 combines with J gene TRBJ2-3; D perhaps matches TRBD2 (6 bases). CDR1 and CDR2 (germline): MNHEY, SVGEGT. V was shortened by 6 bases and J by 3 bases, with 19 bases between the two germline ends. The CDR3 consists of 16 residues. CDR3 loop: CASRDTGSSRTDTQYF. CDR3 in DNA: TGTGCCAGCAGAGACACCGGGAGTAGTCGGACAGATACGCAGTATTTT.

The V call is TRBV13, the J call TRBJ2-7, with D possibly matching TRBD1 (6 bases). This CDR3 contains 16 residues. Trimming pared 4 bases from V and 2 bases from J, leaving 18 bases between. Looked up from germline, CDR1 is PRHDT and CDR2 is FYEKMQ (reference sequence). The CDR3 bases are TGTGCCAGCAGCTCCTCAGGGGAAGAGAAACCCTACGAGCAGTACTTC. Translation: CASSSSGEEKPYEQYF.

This clonotype was seen a handful of times. The rearrangement joins TRBV19 to TRBJ2-1, with a tentative D call TRBD2 (6 bases). The CDR3 runs to 15 residues. V was trimmed by 7 bases and J by 3 bases, leaving 16 bases between them. Germline V gene data show CDR1 as LNHDA and CDR2 as SQIVND (reference sequence). CDR3 bases: TGTGCCAGTAAGGGGAGGAGGGGTAGCTACAATGAGCAGTTCTTC. It encodes CASKGRRGSYNEQFF.

This clonotype has just a few counts. The chain is built from TRBV4-1 and TRBJ2-5; 10 bases are shared with TRBD1. Germline CDR1 and CDR2: MGHRA and YSYEKL. V was pared by 3 bases and J by 4 bases, with 2 bases of the junction left unmatched. The CDR3 extends over 14 amino acids. CDR3 sequence (DNA): TGCGCCAGCAGCCATGGGGACAGGGGAGAGACCCAGTACTTC. Amino acid sequence: CASSHGDRGETQYF.

The J gene is TRBJ2-5, the V gene TRBV3-1; the match to TRBD2 covers 8 bases. The CDR3 spans 15 residues. Germline values: CDR1 LGHDT, CDR2 YNNKEL (reference sequence). With V trimmed by 0 bases and J by 6 bases, 6 bases remained unmatched. CDR3 in DNA: TGTGCCAGCAGCCAAGAGACGGGGGGGCGGCAGACCCAGTACTTC. Amino acid sequence: CASSQETGGRQTQYF.

Concerning this clonotype itself: A much larger clone lies a single base off, so this may be a read error. CDR3 bases: TGCAGTGCTATCTGGACAGTTTACTATGGCTACGCCTTC. It specifies CSAIWTVYYGYAF. The chain carries TRBV20-1 and TRBJ1-2; tentative D call: TRBD1 (6 bases). This CDR3 region has 13 residues. Germline V gene lookup returns CDR1 DFQATT and CDR2 SNEGSKA (reference sequence).

This clonotype has at least ten counts. The CDR3 DNA is TGTGCCAGCACAACGCGGGGGGCCTCCTACGAGCAGTACTTC. It translates to CASTTRGASYEQYF. V is TRBV12-3 or TRBV12-4 and J is TRBJ2-7; 8 bases line up with TRBD2. With 7 bases clipped from V and 0 bases from J, the junction kept 5 bases outside the gene matches. CDR3 length: 14 residues.

There are a few counts of this clonotype. This sequence joins TRBV12-5 and TRBJ2-7, with 9 bases fitting TRBD1. CDR1 and CDR2 from the germline V gene are LGHNT and FRNRAP. Trimming cost V 9 bases and J 2 bases; bases outside gene matches: 11. The CDR3 spans 15 residues. The DNA for the CDR3 is TGTGCTAGCGAGTATCCGGACAGGGGCACCTACGAGCAGTACTTC. Its protein is CASEYPDRGTYEQYF.

Only a few counts were recorded for this clonotype. This chain joins TRBV20-1 and TRBJ1-3, with TRBD1 as a possible D gene (5 bases). The CDR3 runs to 15 residues. Looked up from germline, CDR1 is DFQATT and CDR2 is SNEGSKA (reference sequence). Trimming took off 0 bases at V and 3 bases at J, with 12 bases between the two ends. The CDR3 sequence: CSARDPRVGGNTIYF. The CDR3 bases are TGCAGTGCTAGAGATCCCAGGGTCGGTGGAAACACCATATATTTT.

This clonotype was seen many times. V usage is TRBV12-3 or TRBV12-4 and J usage is TRBJ1-2; TRBD1 agrees at 10 bases. The J segment lost 4 bases and the V segment lost 5 bases, leaving 7 bases of the junction unmatched. This CDR3 has 15 amino acids. The CDR3 spells CASSPGQGHGYGYTF. The CDR3 DNA is TGTGCCAGCAGTCCGGGACAGGGGCATGGCTATGGCTACACCTTC.

This clonotype was observed at least ten times. The rearrangement joins TRBV6-2 or TRBV6-3 to TRBJ1-5; tentative D call: TRBD1 (5 bases). CDR3 length: 17 amino acids. CDR1 and CDR2 (germline): MNHEY, SVGEGT. V was shortened by 4 bases and J by 3 bases, with 19 bases between the two germline ends. The CDR3 DNA sequence: TGTGCCAGCAGTTCTCCACTCAGGGCGGGGATCAATCAGCCCCAGCATTTT. Amino acids: CASSSPLRAGINQPQHF.

Of note for this clonotype: The junction shows a germline mismatch at one end, possibly a read error. The chain combines TRBV11-2 with TRBJ2-5; no reliable D call. Germline V gene lookup returns CDR1 SGHAT and CDR2 FQNNGV. This CDR3 contains 13 residues. This CDR3 reads CASSLITQKTQYF. CDR3 coding DNA: TGTGCCAGCAGCTTAATAACCCAAAAGACCCAGTACTTC.

This clonotype has only a few counts. This chain uses TRBV30 with TRBJ1-2; D gene ambiguous. CDR3 length equals 12 residues. CDR1 and CDR2 from the germline V gene are GTSNPN and SVGIG (reference sequence). V was shortened by 0 bases and J by 7 bases, with 9 bases between the two germline ends. The CDR3: CAWSVRGFGYTF. CDR3 DNA sequence: TGTGCCTGGAGTGTACGAGGGTTTGGCTACACCTTC.

This clonotype was counted between two and nine times. The V call is TRBV9, the J call TRBJ2-7; 9 bases are shared with TRBD1. Germline V gene lookup returns CDR1 SGDLS and CDR2 YYNGEE. This CDR3 spans 15 amino acids. The V segment lost 1 base and the J segment 6 bases; nucleotides outside the gene matches: 8. CDR3 coding DNA: TGTGCCAGCAGCGTAAGGGGACAGGGAATGACCGAGCAGTACTTC. It encodes CASSVRGQGMTEQYF.

This clonotype was seen ten or more times. The chain joins TRBV9 to TRBJ2-3; 8 bases match TRBD2. The J segment lost 6 bases and the V segment lost 4 bases, leaving 10 bases of the junction unmatched. CDR1 and CDR2 (germline): SGDLS, YYNGEE. The CDR3 covers 15 residues. CDR3 sequence reads: CASSPRGGHEDTQYF. CDR3 nucleotides: TGTGCCAGCAGCCCCCGGGGGGGGCATGAGGATACGCAGTATTTT. The variable domain in full, completed from reference TRBV9 and TRBJ2-3, reads DSGVTQTPKHLITATGQRVTLRCSPRSGDLSVYWYQQSLDQGLQFLIQYYNGEERAKGNILERFSAQQFPDLHSELNLSSLELGDSALYFCASSPRGGHEDTQYFGPGTRLTVL.

This clonotype came up a few times. The chain combines TRBV7-9 with TRBJ2-7, with 7 bases that match TRBD1. Trimming cost V 2 bases and J 3 bases; bases outside gene matches: 7. Germline assignment: CDR1 SEHNR and CDR2 FQNEAQ (reference sequence). CDR3 length: 15 amino acids. The CDR3 loop is CASSLFGTDNYEQYF. The CDR3 DNA reads as TGTGCCAGCAGCTTATTTGGGACAGATAACTACGAGCAGTACTTC.

This chain links TRBV27 with TRBJ1-5, with D tentatively TRBD1 (6 bases). Trimming stripped 7 bases from V and 2 bases from J, with 21 bases between. The CDR3 totals 17 residues. Germline V gives CDR1 MNHEY, CDR2 SMNVEV (reference sequence). CDR3 sequence reads: CASNPQGLVVRNQPQHF. CDR3 sequence (DNA): TGTGCCAGCAATCCACAGGGTCTTGTGGTTCGCAATCAGCCCCAGCATTTT.

The chain is built from TRBV4-1 and TRBJ1-5; 9 nucleotides match TRBD1. This CDR3 is 13 amino acids long. Germline V gives CDR1 MGHRA, CDR2 YSYEKL. V gave up 4 bases and J gave up 9 bases; unmatched junction bases: 4. The CDR3 DNA reads as TGCGCCAGCAGCCGGACAGGGGTGGGGCCCCAGCATTTT. It yields the protein CASSRTGVGPQHF.

This clonotype was observed at least ten times. This chain connects TRBV2 to TRBJ2-5, with no clear D. The germline gives CDR1 SNHLY, CDR2 FYNNEI. The CDR3 is made up of 11 amino acids. The germline V and J ends were trimmed by 7 bases and 5 bases, with 8 bases remaining between them. The CDR3 protein is CASNVGETQYF. In nucleotides, the CDR3 is TGTGCCAGCAATGTCGGGGAGACCCAGTACTTC.

This clonotype was counted ten times or more. This sequence joins TRBV19 and TRBJ1-4; D may be TRBD1 (6 bases). Looked up from germline, CDR1 is LNHDA and CDR2 is SQIVND (reference sequence). Trimming left V 7 bases short and J 7 bases short, with 16 bases between. This CDR3 is 14 amino acids long. CDR3 sequence: CASTVRGGGEKLFF. The CDR3 DNA reads as TGTGCCAGTACGGTGAGAGGGGGAGGTGAAAAACTGTTTTTT.